This T cell receptor beta chain was profiled in a study of Graves' ophthalmopathy and Graves' hyperthyroidism. TCR beta CDR3 amplification used RNA transcripts. HTBI primers were employed in first-round RT-PCR, then a second-round multiplex PCR followed. TCRdb fed the multiplex PCR reads into MiXCR, producing one record per CDR3 protein. The table has around 1.1 million distinct CDR3 sequences, about 38% seen once. Uncontrolled infections, other autoimmune diseases, pregnancy or lactation barred patients from enrollment. This CDR3 has 12 amino acids. Trimming removed 5 bases from V and 5 bases from J, with 9 bases in between. Germline V gene data show CDR1 as DFQATT and CDR2 as SNEGSKA (reference sequence).

This chain connects TRBV20-1 to TRBJ2-2; either TRBD1 or TRBD2 may supply D (5 bases each). The sample consisted of peripheral blood or thyroid tissue (not recorded which). This sequence was found in an adult man with Graves' hyperthyroidism. The CDR3 sequence: CSALGPTGELFF. The CDR3 DNA is TGCAGTGCTCTGGGACCAACCGGGGAGCTGTTTTTT.